This TCR beta chain was profiled in a study of blood T cell repertoires in COVID-19. Recruitment covered 20 to 25 US areas and drew participants whose ages spanned roughly 18 to 90 years. Assignment of participants to cohorts was predicated upon participant-reported clinical history. Cohort 3 recovered donors had two negative PCRs, clearance, or symptom resolution. The CDR3 spans 15 residues. Trimming stripped 4 bases from V and 7 bases from J, with 16 bases between. The germline CDR1 and CDR2 sequences are SGHDN and FVKESK. The method was immunoSEQ multiplex PCR; TCRdb's version includes in-frame clones alone and lacks a portion of them. The sample carries about 230,000 clones, approximately 90% recorded once.

The chain recombines TRBV14 with TRBJ1-4, with D possibly TRBD1 on 6 matching bases. This TCR was sampled from a man aged 25 to 45 who had recovered from COVID-19. Source material: PBMCs or T cells enriched from blood (not recorded which). CDR3 sequence: CASSPRVGGREKLFF. The CDR3 nucleotides read TGTGCCAGCAGCCCTCGCGTGGGGGGGCGTGAAAAACTGTTTTTT.